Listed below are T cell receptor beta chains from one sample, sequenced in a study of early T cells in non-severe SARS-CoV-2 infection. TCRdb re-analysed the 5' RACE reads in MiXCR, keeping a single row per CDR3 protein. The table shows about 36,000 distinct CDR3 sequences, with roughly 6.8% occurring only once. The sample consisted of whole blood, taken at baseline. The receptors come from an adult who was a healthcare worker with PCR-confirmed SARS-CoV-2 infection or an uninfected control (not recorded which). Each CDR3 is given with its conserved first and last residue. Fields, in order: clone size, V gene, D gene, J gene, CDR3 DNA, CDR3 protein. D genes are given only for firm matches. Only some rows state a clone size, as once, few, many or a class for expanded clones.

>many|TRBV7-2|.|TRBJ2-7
TGTGCCAGCAGCTTATTACTTTACGAGCAGTACTTC
CASSLLLYEQYF
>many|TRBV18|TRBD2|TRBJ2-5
TGTGCCAGCTCACCAAGGGAGAGCGGGAGCCGGGAGACCCAGTACTTC
CASSPRESGSRETQYF
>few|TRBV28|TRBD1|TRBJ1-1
TGTGCCAGCAGTACAGGGGTCTCGGGCACTGAAGCTTTCTTT
CASSTGVSGTEAFF
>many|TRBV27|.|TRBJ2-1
TGTGCCAGCACAGCGGATTACAATGAGCAGTTCTTC
CASTADYNEQFF
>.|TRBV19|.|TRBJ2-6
TGTGCCAGTAAGGCGCCTGGGGCCAACGTCCTGACTTTC
CASKAPGANVLTF
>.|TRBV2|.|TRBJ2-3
TGTGCCAGCAGCTTCGACAGAATAACAGATACGCAGTATTTT
CASSFDRITDTQYF
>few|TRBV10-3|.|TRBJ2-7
TGTGCCATCAGTGAGTTGACAGAAAAGCCTTACGAGCAGTACTTC
CAISELTEKPYEQYF
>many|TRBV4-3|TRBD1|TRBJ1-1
TGCGCCAGCAGCTTTAGAGGGGGCCGGAACACTGAAGCTTTCTTT
CASSFRGGRNTEAFF
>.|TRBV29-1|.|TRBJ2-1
TGCAGCGTTCTCCCCGGACTACCTTCTTCGGATGAGCAGTTCTTC
CSVLPGLPSSDEQFF
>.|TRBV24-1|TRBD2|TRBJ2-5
TGTGCCACCAGTGATTGGGGACTAGCGAACCAACAAGAGACCCAGTACTTC
CATSDWGLANQQETQYF
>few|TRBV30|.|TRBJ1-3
TGTGCCTGGTCGACAGGCAGCTCTGGAAACACCATATATTTT
CAWSTGSSGNTIYF
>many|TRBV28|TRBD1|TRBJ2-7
TGTGCCAGCAGCCGGGGACAGGGTCGTGAGCAGTACTTC
CASSRGQGREQYF
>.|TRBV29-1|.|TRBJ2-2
TGCAGCGTTGCCCGTAGTAGCGGATCGAACACCGGGGAGCTGTTTTTT
CSVARSSGSNTGELFF
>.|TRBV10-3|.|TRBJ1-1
TGTGCCATCAGGGGGCGGTTCGGGGACACTGAAGCTTTCTTT
CAIRGRFGDTEAFF
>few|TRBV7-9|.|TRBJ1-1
TGTGCCAGCAGCTTAACGTGGCAGACGGCTTTCTTT
CASSLTWQTAFF
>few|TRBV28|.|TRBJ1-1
TGTGCCAGCAGTCTACCGGCCGGGCCGCTTGTGAACACTGAAGCTTTCTTT
CASSLPAGPLVNTEAFF
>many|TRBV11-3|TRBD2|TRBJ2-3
TGTGCCAGCAGCGCCCGCGGTGCGGGAGGTACAGATACGCAGTATTTT
CASSARGAGGTDTQYF
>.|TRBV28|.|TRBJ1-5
TGTGCCAGCAGTGGTGGGGGCGTTCAGCCCCAGCATTTT
CASSGGGVQPQHF
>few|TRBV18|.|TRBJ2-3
TGTGCCAGCTCACCTCAAGTTCCCCCAGATACGCAGTATTTT
CASSPQVPPDTQYF
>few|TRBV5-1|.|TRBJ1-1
TGCGCCAGCAGCTTCAGGGAACAGGGCGCTGAAGCTTTCTTT
CASSFREQGAEAFF
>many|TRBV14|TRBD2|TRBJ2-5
TGTGCCAGCAGCCAGTTAGCGGGGCAAGAGACCCAGTACTTC
CASSQLAGQETQYF
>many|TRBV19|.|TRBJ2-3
TGTGCCAGTAGTATTGACGGGAGCACAGATACGCAGTATTTT
CASSIDGSTDTQYF
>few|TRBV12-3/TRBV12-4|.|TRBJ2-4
TGTGCCAGCGCGGTAGCCAAAAACATTCAGTACTTC
CASAVAKNIQYF
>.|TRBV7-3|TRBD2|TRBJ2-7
TGTGCCAGCAGCTTAAGTCCGGGAGGGCCCTACGAGCAGTACTTC
CASSLSPGGPYEQYF
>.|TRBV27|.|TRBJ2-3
TGTGCCAGCACCCTCACGCCATACACAGATACGCAGTATTTT
CASTLTPYTDTQYF
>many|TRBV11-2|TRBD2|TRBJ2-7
TGTGCCAGCAGCGCTAGCGGAGGGGCCTACGAGCAGTACTTC
CASSASGGAYEQYF
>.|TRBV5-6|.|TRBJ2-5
TGTGCCAGCAGCTTAATTCAGGGGCGGGAGACCCAGTACTTC
CASSLIQGRETQYF
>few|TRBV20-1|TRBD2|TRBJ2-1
TGCAGTGCGTGCCCCATAGCGGGATACCTCAATGAGCAGTTCTTC
CSACPIAGYLNEQFF
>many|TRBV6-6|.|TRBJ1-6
TGTGCCAGCAGTTACGGGGGGTCACCCCTCCACTTT
CASSYGGSPLHF
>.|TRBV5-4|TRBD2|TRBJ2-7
TGTGCCAGCAGCCCGGGGGGACTAGCGGGAGTCTACGAGCAGTACTTC
CASSPGGLAGVYEQYF
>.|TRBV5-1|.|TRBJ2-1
TGCGCCAGCAGCTTGCCGATCGTGAATGAGCAGTTCTTC
CASSLPIVNEQFF
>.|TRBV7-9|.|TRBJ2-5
TGTGCCAGCAACCGACAAGAGACCCAGTACTTC
CASNRQETQYF
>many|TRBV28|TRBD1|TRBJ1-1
TGTGCCAGCAGAGCCGGACAGGGAGGCACTGAAGCTTTCTTT
CASRAGQGGTEAFF
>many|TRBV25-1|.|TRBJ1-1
TGTGCCAGCAGTGAATCTCCGATAGGCGGAACTGAAGCTTTCTTT
CASSESPIGGTEAFF
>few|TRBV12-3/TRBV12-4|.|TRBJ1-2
TGTGCCAGCAGCCCTGGGGGAAGTTACTATGGCTACACCTTC
CASSPGGSYYGYTF
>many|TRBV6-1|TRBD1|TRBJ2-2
TGTGCCAGCAATCCAGGGACAGCGAACACCGGGGAGCTGTTTTTT
CASNPGTANTGELFF
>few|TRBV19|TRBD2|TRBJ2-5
TGTGCCAGTCGGCTAGCGGGAGGGGAGACCCAGTACTTC
CASRLAGGETQYF
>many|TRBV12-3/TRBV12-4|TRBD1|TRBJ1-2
TGTGCCAGCAGTTTAGGCCGGGGACAGGGGGCTGGTTCGGGCTACACCTTC
CASSLGRGQGAGSGYTF
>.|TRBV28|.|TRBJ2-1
TGTGCCAGCAGTCCCTTCGGGATAGCCAATGAGCAGTTCTTC
CASSPFGIANEQFF
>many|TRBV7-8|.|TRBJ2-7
TGTGCCAGCAGCTTGCCCCTAAGAAGCTCCTACGAGCAGTACTTC
CASSLPLRSSYEQYF
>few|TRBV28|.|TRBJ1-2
TGTGCCAGCAACCCACCGGGGATGAGTGGCTACACCTTC
CASNPPGMSGYTF
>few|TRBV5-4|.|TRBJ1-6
TGTGCCAGCAGCTTCGAGGTACCCGATTCACCCCTCCACTTT
CASSFEVPDSPLHF
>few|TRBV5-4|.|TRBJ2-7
TGTGCCAGCAGCTTGGAGCCGGCCGCGACCATCTACGAGCAGTACTTC
CASSLEPAATIYEQYF
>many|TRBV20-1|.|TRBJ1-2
TGCAGTGCTAGCAAGTCTAACTATGGCTACACCTTC
CSASKSNYGYTF
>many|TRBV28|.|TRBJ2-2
TGTGCCACCCACCAAAACACCGGGGAGCTGTTTTTT
CATHQNTGELFF
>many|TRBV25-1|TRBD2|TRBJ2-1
TGTGCCAGCAGTTTTCTGGCGGGAGCCCAAACGGGAGGCGAGCAGTTCTTC
CASSFLAGAQTGGEQFF
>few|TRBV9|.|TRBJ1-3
TGTGCCAGCAGCCAAGGGTCGGACTTCTCTGGAAACACCATATATTTT
CASSQGSDFSGNTIYF
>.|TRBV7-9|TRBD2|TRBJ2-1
TGTGCCAGCAGGCCTAGCGGGAGCTCCTACAATGAGCAGTTCTTC
CASRPSGSSYNEQFF
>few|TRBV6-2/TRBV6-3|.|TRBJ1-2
TGTGCCAGCAGTTACATGGGACAAGGCTACACCTTC
CASSYMGQGYTF
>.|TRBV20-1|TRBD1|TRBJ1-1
TGCAGTGCTAGAAGTACAGGGGGTTGGACTGAAGCTTTCTTT
CSARSTGGWTEAFF
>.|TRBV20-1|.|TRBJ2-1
TGCAGTGCTAGAGCCGCAAGCTCCTACAATGAGCAGTTCTTC
CSARAASSYNEQFF
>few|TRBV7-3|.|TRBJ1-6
TGTGCCAGCAGCTTAGGCGGCGGGAGCTCCTATAATTCACCCCTCCACTTT
CASSLGGGSSYNSPLHF
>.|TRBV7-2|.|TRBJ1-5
TGTGCCAGCAGCTTAGGAAGGACGGGGAATCAGCCCCAGCATTTT
CASSLGRTGNQPQHF
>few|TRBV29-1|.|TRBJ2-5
TGCAGCGTTGGCCAGGACCAAGAGACCCAGTACTTC
CSVGQDQETQYF
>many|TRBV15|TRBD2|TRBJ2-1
TGTGCCACCAGCAGAGTAGCGGGAGGCTACAATGAGCAGTTCTTC
CATSRVAGGYNEQFF
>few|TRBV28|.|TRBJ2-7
TGTGCCAGCAGTCCCGGACGGCGGAGGATTTACGAGCAGTACTTC
CASSPGRRRIYEQYF
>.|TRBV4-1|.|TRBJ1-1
TGCGCCAGCAGCCAAGGTTTGGGGTTCACTGAAGCTTTCTTT
CASSQGLGFTEAFF
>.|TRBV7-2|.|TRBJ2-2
TGTGCCAGCAGCCACCGGGGATTGGTGAACACCGGGGAGCTGTTTTTT
CASSHRGLVNTGELFF
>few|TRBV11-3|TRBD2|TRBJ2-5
TGTGCCAGCAGCCCCGGGACTACTCAAGAGACCCAGTACTTC
CASSPGTTQETQYF